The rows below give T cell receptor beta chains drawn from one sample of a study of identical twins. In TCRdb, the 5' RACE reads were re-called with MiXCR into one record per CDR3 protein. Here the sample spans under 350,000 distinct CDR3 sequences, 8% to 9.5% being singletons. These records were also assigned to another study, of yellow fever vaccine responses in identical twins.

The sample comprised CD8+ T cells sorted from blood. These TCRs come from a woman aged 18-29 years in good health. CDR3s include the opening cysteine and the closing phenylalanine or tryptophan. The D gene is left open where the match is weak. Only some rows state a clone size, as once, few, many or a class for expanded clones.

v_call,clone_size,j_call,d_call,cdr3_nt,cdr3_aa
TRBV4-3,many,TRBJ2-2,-,TGCGCCAGCAGCCAAGAACCCGGGAGAACCGGGGAGCTGTTTTTT,CASSQEPGRTGELFF
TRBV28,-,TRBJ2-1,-,TGTGCCAGCTCCCATAGGCAGGGGAACATACCTTCCTACAATGAGCAGTTCTTC,CASSHRQGNIPSYNEQFF
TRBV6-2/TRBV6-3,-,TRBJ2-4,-,TGTGCCAGCAGTGACATACTAGTAAACATTCAGTACTTC,CASSDILVNIQYF
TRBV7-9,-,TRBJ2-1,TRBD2,TGTGCCAGCAGCTCAGCCAGCGGGGCGAGGGGAGATGAGCAGTTCTTC,CASSSASGARGDEQFF
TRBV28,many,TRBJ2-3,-,TGTGCCAGCAGTACCACTGGACAGCGCACAGATACGCAGTATTTT,CASSTTGQRTDTQYF
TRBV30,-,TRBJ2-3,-,TGTGCCTGGACATGGGAGAGCGGGTATCCAGATACGCAGTATTTT,CAWTWESGYPDTQYF
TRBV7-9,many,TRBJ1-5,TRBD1,TGTGCCAGCAGCTCCAAGGGACAGGGTAGCAATCAGCCCCAGCATTTT,CASSSKGQGSNQPQHF
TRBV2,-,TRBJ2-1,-,TGTGCCATCCCTCTAGCTAAATTTGGGAGCTCCTACAATGAGCAGTTCTTC,CAIPLAKFGSSYNEQFF
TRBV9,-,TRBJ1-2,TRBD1,TGTGCCAGCAGCGTGGGACAGGGGTCCTATGGCTACACCTTC,CASSVGQGSYGYTF
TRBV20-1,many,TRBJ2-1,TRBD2,TGCAGTGCTAGGGGACTAGCGGGGATCAATGAGCAGTTCTTC,CSARGLAGINEQFF
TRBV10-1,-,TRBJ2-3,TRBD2,TGCGCCAGCAGTGAATGGGCTAGCGGGAGCACAGATACGCAGTATTTT,CASSEWASGSTDTQYF
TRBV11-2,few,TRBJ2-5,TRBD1,TGTGCCAGCAGCCCCCGGACAGGACTGAGGGAGACCCAGTACTTC,CASSPRTGLRETQYF
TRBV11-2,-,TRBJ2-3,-,TGTGCCAGCAGCCCAATAGCGGAAACGCAGTATTTT,CASSPIAETQYF
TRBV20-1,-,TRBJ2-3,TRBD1,TGCAGTGCTCGCACGGGACAGCTCACAGATACGCAGTATTTT,CSARTGQLTDTQYF
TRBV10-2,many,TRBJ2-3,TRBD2,TGCGCCACCCGGGGCGGGGGGGCTGCAGATACGCAGTATTTT,CATRGGGAADTQYF
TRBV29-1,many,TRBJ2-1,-,TGCAGCGTTGACGACAGCCTCAACAATGAGCAGTTCTTC,CSVDDSLNNEQFF
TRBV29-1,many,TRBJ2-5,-,TGCAGCGTGTGGTGGGCTTCCCAAGAGACCCAGTACTTC,CSVWWASQETQYF
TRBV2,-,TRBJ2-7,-,TGTGCCAGCAGTGTGTCTCAAGCCAGGGATCATACCTACGAGCAGTACTTC,CASSVSQARDHTYEQYF
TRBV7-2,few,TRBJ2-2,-,TGTGCCAGCAGGGGGATGGGGGAACCGGAGCTGTTTTTT,CASRGMGEPELFF
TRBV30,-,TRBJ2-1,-,TGTGCCTGGAGTCTAGGGGCAGGGGAGGGGGAGCAGTTCTTC,CAWSLGAGEGEQFF
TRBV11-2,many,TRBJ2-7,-,TGTGCCAGCAGCTTAGATCTGGGTTCCTACGAGCAGTACTTC,CASSLDLGSYEQYF
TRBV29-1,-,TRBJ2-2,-,TGCAGCGCCCCCGCAGGGTCCGCGAACACCGGGGAGCTGTTTTTT,CSAPAGSANTGELFF
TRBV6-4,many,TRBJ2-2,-,TGTGCCAGCAGTGACTCGAAGGGTTTCGGGGAGCTGTTTTTT,CASSDSKGFGELFF
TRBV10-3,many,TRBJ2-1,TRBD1,TGTGCCATCAGTGATGGGACAGGGACGCTATTGGAGCAGTTCTTC,CAISDGTGTLLEQFF
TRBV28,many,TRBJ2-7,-,TGTGCCAGCAGCTCTACTAGGGGGGCCTACGAGCAGTACTTC,CASSSTRGAYEQYF
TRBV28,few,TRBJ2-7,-,TGTGCCAGCAGCCAACGACGGGACCTCGGGGGCTACGAGCAGTACTTC,CASSQRRDLGGYEQYF
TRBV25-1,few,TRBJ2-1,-,TGTGCCAGCAGTAATAGCGCGTTGAGCTACCGATTTGAGCAGTTCTTC,CASSNSALSYRFEQFF
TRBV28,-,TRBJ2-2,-,TGTGCCAGCAGTACTCTATACCGGGACGGAGACACCGGGGAGCTGTTTTTT,CASSTLYRDGDTGELFF
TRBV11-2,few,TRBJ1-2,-,TGTGCCAGCAGCTCGGGACTCCGCAACTATGGCTACACCTTC,CASSSGLRNYGYTF
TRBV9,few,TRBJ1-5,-,TGTGCCAGCAGCGTAGAAGCAGGGCGCAATCAGCCCCAGCATTTT,CASSVEAGRNQPQHF